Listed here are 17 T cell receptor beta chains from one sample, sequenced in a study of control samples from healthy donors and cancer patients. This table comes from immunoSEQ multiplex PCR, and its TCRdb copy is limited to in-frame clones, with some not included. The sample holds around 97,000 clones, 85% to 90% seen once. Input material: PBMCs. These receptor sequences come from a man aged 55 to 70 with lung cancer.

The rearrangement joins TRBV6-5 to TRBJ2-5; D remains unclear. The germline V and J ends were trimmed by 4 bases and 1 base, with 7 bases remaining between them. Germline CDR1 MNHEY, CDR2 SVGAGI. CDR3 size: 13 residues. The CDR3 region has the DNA TGTGCCAGCAGTTCAAACAGCCAAGAGACCCAGTACTTC. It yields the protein CASSSNSQETQYF.

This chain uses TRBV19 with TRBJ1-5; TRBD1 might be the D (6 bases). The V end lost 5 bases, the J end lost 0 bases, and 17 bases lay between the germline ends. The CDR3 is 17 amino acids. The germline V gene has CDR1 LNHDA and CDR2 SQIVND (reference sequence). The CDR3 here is CASSSRGLTYSNQPQHF. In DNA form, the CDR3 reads TGTGCCAGTAGTTCCAGGGGACTCACATATAGCAATCAGCCCCAGCATTTT.

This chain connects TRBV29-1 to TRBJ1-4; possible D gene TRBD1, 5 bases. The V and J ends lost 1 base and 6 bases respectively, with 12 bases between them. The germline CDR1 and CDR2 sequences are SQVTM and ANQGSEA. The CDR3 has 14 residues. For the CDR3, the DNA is TGCAGCGTTGAAGGTTCGGGGACTTATGAAAAACTGTTTTTT. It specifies CSVEGSGTYEKLFF.

CDR3 protein: CASSLEDSSTDTQYF. Written as DNA, the CDR3 is TGCGCCAGCAGCTTAGAAGATTCTAGCACAGATACGCAGTATTTT. The chain recombines TRBV5-1 with TRBJ2-3; no definite D call. CDR1 SGHRS and CDR2 YFSETQ come from the germline V gene. The CDR3 has 15 residues. With 2 bases removed from V and 0 bases from J, the gap between germline ends came to 10 bases.

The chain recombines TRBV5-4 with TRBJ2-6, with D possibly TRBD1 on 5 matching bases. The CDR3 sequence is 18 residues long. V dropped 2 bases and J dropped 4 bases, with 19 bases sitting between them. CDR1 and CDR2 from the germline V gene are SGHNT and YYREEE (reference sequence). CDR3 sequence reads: CASSFGSGSTLGANVLTF. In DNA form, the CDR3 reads TGTGCCAGCAGCTTCGGGTCAGGGTCAACTCTGGGGGCCAACGTCCTGACTTTC.

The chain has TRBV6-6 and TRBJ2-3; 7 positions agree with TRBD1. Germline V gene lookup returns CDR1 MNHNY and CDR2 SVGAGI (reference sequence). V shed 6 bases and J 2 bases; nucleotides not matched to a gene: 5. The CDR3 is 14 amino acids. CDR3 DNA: TGTGCCAGCAGACCGGGACAGACCACAGATACGCAGTATTTT. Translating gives CASRPGQTTDTQYF.

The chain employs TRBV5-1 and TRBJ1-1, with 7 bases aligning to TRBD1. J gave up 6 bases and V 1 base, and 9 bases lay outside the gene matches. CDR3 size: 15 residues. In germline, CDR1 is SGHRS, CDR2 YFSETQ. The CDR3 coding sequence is TGCGCCAGCAGCTTGCTCAGCCAGGGACAGTCTGAAGCTTTCTTT. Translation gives CASSLLSQGQSEAFF.

CDR3 amino acids: CASSRTEQETQYF. For the CDR3, the DNA is TGTGCCAGCAGCCGGACGGAGCAAGAGACCCAGTACTTC. The chain employs TRBV5-4 and TRBJ2-5; D is ambiguous. CDR3 length equals 13 residues. Trimming removed 4 bases at V and 2 bases at J, with 9 bases between. CDR1 and CDR2 (germline): SGHNT, YYREEE (reference sequence).

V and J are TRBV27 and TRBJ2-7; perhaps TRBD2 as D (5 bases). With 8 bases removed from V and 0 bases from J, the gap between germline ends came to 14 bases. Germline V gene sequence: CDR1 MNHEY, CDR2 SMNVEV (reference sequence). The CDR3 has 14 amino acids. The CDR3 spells CASQRTGSSYEQYF. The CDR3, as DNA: TGTGCCAGCCAGAGGACTGGAAGCTCCTACGAGCAGTACTTC.

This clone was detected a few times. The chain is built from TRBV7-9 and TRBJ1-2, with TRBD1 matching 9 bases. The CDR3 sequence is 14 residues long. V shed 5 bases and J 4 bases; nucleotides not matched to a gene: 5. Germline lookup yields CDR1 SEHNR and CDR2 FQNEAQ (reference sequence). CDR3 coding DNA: TGTGCCAGCAGCCCGGGACAGGGAATCTATGGCTACACCTTC. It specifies CASSPGQGIYGYTF.

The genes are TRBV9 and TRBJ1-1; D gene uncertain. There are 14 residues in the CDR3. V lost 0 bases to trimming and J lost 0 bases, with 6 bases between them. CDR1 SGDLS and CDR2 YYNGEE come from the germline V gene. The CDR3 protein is CASSVGLMNTEAFF. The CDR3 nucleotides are TGTGCCAGCAGCGTAGGTCTAATGAACACTGAAGCTTTCTTT.

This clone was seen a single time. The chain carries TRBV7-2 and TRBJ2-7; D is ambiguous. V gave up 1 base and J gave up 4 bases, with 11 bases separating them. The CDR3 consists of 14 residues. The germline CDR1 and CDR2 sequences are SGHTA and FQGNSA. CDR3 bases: TGTGCCAGCAGCTTAGGGGTCGGGCCGTACGAGCAGTACTTC. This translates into CASSLGVGPYEQYF.

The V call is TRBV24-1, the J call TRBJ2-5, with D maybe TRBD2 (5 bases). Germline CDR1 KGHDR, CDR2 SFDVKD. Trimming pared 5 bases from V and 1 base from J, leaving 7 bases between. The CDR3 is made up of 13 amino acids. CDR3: CATSGRGQETQYF. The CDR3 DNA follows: TGTGCCACCAGTGGTCGGGGCCAAGAGACCCAGTACTTC.

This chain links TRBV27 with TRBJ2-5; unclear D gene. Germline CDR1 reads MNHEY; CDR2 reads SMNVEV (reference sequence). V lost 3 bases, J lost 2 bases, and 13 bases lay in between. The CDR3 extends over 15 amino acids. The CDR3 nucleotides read TGTGCCAGCAGTTTTGCCGGTCTGGGGCAAGAGACCCAGTACTTC. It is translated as CASSFAGLGQETQYF.

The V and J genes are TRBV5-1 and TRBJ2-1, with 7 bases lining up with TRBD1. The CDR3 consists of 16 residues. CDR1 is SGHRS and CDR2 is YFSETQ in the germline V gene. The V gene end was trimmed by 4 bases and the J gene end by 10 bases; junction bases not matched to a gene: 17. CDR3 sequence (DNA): TGCGCCAGCAGCCCCCGCTGGCAGGGGGATATTGGGGAGCAGTTCTTC. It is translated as CASSPRWQGDIGEQFF.

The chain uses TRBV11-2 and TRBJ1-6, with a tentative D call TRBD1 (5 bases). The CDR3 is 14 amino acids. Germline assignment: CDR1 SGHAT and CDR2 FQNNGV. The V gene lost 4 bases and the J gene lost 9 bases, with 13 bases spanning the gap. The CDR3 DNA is TGTGCCAGCAGCTCGCTCCAGGGTAGTTCACCCCTCCACTTT. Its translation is CASSSLQGSSPLHF.

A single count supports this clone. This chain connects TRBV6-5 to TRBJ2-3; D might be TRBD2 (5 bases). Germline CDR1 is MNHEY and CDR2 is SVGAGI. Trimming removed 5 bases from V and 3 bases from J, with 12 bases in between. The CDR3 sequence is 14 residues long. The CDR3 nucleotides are TGTGCCAGCAGTCAACAACGGGGAACAGATACGCAGTATTTT. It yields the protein CASSQQRGTDTQYF.